This TCR beta chain emerged from a study of beta chain features in type 1 diabetes. There are a few counts of this clone. Since all of the isolated RNA was reverse transcribed, expressed TCRB transcripts were what got sequenced. Sequenced by immunoSEQ multiplex PCR; TCRdb stores in-frame clones only, minus some. The sample carries 150,000 or so clones, around a tenth recorded once. V shed 6 bases and J 7 bases; nucleotides not matched to a gene: 8. Germline V gene sequence: CDR1 MNHEY, CDR2 SVGAGI. There are 15 residues in the CDR3. The sequence was collected from a woman aged 40 to 50 in good health. The sequencing input was central memory CD4+ T cells from blood. The chain has TRBV6-5 and TRBJ2-2; TRBD1 matches at 10 bases. CDR3 sequence reads: CASSPDRGWVGELFF. The CDR3 region has the DNA TGTGCCAGCAGCCCGGACAGGGGGTGGGTCGGGGAGCTGTTTTTT.